A selection of T cell receptor beta chains follows, all from one sample in a study of blood T cell repertoires in COVID-19. Measured with immunoSEQ multiplex PCR; TCRdb has only the in-frame clones, and not every one. The sample holds about 58,000 clones, nearly 90% seen once. Material: peripheral blood. The receptor set was obtained from a man in his sixties with active COVID-19. Each CDR3 is given with its conserved first and last residue. The D gene is left open where the match is weak. A clone size is listed for some rows: how often the clone was seen (once, few, many), or a class if it is expanded.

D gene | J gene | clone size | V gene | CDR3 protein | CDR3 DNA
TRBD2 | TRBJ2-1 | - | TRBV6-1 | CASIKAGGPSSYNEQFF | TGTGCCAGCATTAAAGCGGGAGGCCCCAGCTCCTACAATGAGCAGTTCTTC
TRBD1 | TRBJ1-1 | many | TRBV5-6 | CASSLGAGTANTEAFF | TGTGCCAGCAGCTTGGGGGCCGGGACAGCGAACACTGAAGCTTTCTTT
TRBD1 | TRBJ2-1 | - | TRBV5-1 | CASSLLPLNSGTAYNEQFF | TGCGCCAGCAGCTTGCTCCCCCTAAACTCCGGGACAGCCTACAATGAGCAGTTCTTC
- | TRBJ1-6 | once | TRBV14 | CASSQDLRGSPLHF | TGTGCCAGCAGCCAAGATCTCCGGGGTTCACCCCTCCACTTT
TRBD2 | TRBJ2-3 | - | TRBV29-1 | CSVRGLATDTQYF | TGCAGCGTCCGCGGACTAGCGACAGATACGCAGTATTTT
- | TRBJ2-1 | - | TRBV7-2 | CASSGGTAYNEQFF | TGTGCCAGCAGCGGGGGGACAGCCTACAATGAGCAGTTCTTC
TRBD1 | TRBJ1-1 | once | TRBV30 | CAHGQDPFF | TGTGCTCACGGACAGGATCCTTTCTTT
- | TRBJ2-3 | - | TRBV19 | CASSIGFSTDTQYF | TGTGCCAGTAGTATCGGGTTTAGCACAGATACGCAGTATTTT
TRBD2 | TRBJ2-7 | - | TRBV2 | CASSEASGRKWFPYEQYF | TGTGCCAGCAGTGAGGCTAGCGGGAGGAAGTGGTTCCCCTACGAGCAGTACTTC
TRBD1 | TRBJ2-1 | - | TRBV11-3 | CASETGQGAYNEQFF | TGTGCCAGCGAGACGGGACAGGGGGCCTACAATGAGCAGTTCTTC
- | TRBJ2-1 | - | TRBV3-1/TRBV3-2 | CASSQPANLGSEQFF | TGTGCCAGCAGCCAACCTGCCAACTTGGGGAGTGAGCAGTTCTTC
TRBD1 | TRBJ1-2 | - | TRBV7-6 | CASSLGYPGQGDGYTF | TGTGCCAGCAGCTTAGGCTACCCGGGACAGGGGGATGGCTACACCTTC
TRBD1 | TRBJ1-5 | - | TRBV10-3 | CAIRGTGGDQPQHF | TGTGCCATCAGGGGGACAGGGGGAGATCAGCCCCAGCATTTT
- | TRBJ2-3 | - | TRBV7-9 | CASSLGLSTDTQYF | TGTGCCAGCAGCTTAGGACTCAGCACAGATACGCAGTATTTT
- | TRBJ1-5 | - | TRBV2 | CASSILQGNQPQHF | TGTGCCAGCAGCATTTTACAGGGCAATCAGCCCCAGCATTTT
TRBD2 | TRBJ2-5 | - | TRBV9 | CASSVGSSGQETQYF | TGTGCCAGCAGCGTAGGGTCTAGCGGACAAGAGACCCAGTACTTC
TRBD2 | TRBJ2-7 | - | TRBV4-2 | CASSQDGGAYEQYF | TGTGCCAGCAGCCAAGACGGGGGGGCCTACGAGCAGTACTTC
TRBD1 | TRBJ2-5 | once | TRBV28 | CASRQTPGGRGETQYF | TGTGCCAGCAGGCAGACCCCAGGGGGCCGAGGGGAGACCCAGTACTTC
TRBD1 | TRBJ2-3 | - | TRBV28 | CASSRDRSFTDTQYF | TGTGCCAGCAGTCGGGACAGGAGCTTCACAGATACGCAGTATTTT
TRBD1 | TRBJ1-2 | - | TRBV4-3 | CASSPTGSGTGARYGYTF | TGCGCCAGCAGCCCGACCGGATCCGGGACAGGGGCCCGCTATGGCTACACCTTC
- | TRBJ1-5 | - | TRBV5-6 | CASSPGLADPNQPQHF | TGTGCCAGCAGCCCGGGTTTGGCAGACCCAAATCAGCCCCAGCATTTT
TRBD2 | TRBJ2-7 | - | TRBV3-1/TRBV3-2 | CASSQAHAGRGEQYF | TGTGCCAGCAGCCAAGCTCACGCAGGGAGGGGCGAGCAGTACTTC
- | TRBJ2-3 | - | TRBV7-2 | CASSLSSGRGASDTQYF | TGTGCCAGCAGCTTATCTAGCGGAAGGGGGGCATCAGATACGCAGTATTTT
- | TRBJ1-1 | - | TRBV2 | CASKGRGSTEAFF | TGTGCCAGCAAGGGCAGGGGTTCCACTGAAGCTTTCTTT
- | TRBJ2-1 | - | TRBV7-8 | CASSFGDEQFF | TGTGCCAGCAGCTTCGGGGATGAGCAGTTCTTC
- | TRBJ2-1 | - | TRBV19 | CASSQQGGKFF | TGTGCCAGTAGTCAACAGGGGGGGAAGTTCTTC
- | TRBJ1-6 | - | TRBV4-1 | CASSQGGDNSPLHF | TGCGCCAGCAGCCAAGGGGGGGATAATTCACCCCTCCACTTT
TRBD1 | TRBJ1-2 | - | TRBV5-6 | CASSDTGGNGYTF | TGTGCCAGCAGCGATACAGGGGGCAATGGCTACACCTTC
- | TRBJ2-2 | - | TRBV7-3 | CASSLAQGAGGELFF | TGTGCCAGCAGCCTCGCACAGGGTGCAGGCGGGGAGCTGTTTTTT
- | TRBJ2-7 | - | TRBV7-2 | CASVVGAGSYEQYF | TGTGCCAGCGTTGTGGGGGCAGGGTCCTACGAGCAGTACTTC
TRBD1 | TRBJ2-2 | - | TRBV7-8 | CASSPPSGQGGTGELFF | TGTGCCAGCAGCCCTCCCTCGGGACAGGGTGGAACCGGGGAGCTGTTTTTT
TRBD1 | TRBJ2-7 | - | TRBV2 | CAKSGTDEQYF | TGTGCCAAATCAGGGACAGACGAGCAGTACTTC
- | TRBJ2-2 | once | TRBV6-6 | CASRDYRDRYTGELFF | TGTGCCAGCAGGGACTACCGGGACAGATACACCGGGGAGCTGTTTTTT
TRBD1 | TRBJ1-2 | - | TRBV7-9 | CASGQGAIYGYTF | TGTGCCTCTGGACAGGGGGCTATCTATGGCTACACCTTC
- | TRBJ1-2 | - | TRBV12-3/TRBV12-4 | CASSSPEGLYF | TGTGCCAGCAGTTCCCCCGAGGGCCTTTACTTC
TRBD1 | TRBJ2-1 | - | TRBV19 | CATETRLGEGGRSYNEQFF | TGTGCCACAGAGACCCGCTTGGGGGAAGGGGGCAGGTCCTACAATGAGCAGTTCTTC
- | TRBJ1-1 | - | TRBV19 | CASSGVGGAAFF | TGTGCCAGTAGTGGGGTGGGAGGTGCAGCTTTCTTT
- | TRBJ2-7 | - | TRBV7-9 | CASSLDQIYEQYF | TGTGCCAGCAGCTTAGATCAGATCTACGAGCAGTACTTC
TRBD1 | TRBJ1-2 | - | TRBV5-8 | CASSPGQDPPLYGYTF | TGTGCCAGCAGCCCCGGACAGGATCCCCCCCTCTATGGCTACACCTTC
TRBD2 | TRBJ2-3 | - | TRBV12-5 | CASAGGSDTQYF | TGTGCTAGTGCCGGGGGGTCAGATACGCAGTATTTT
- | TRBJ2-1 | - | TRBV28 | CASSFGWEQFF | TGTGCCAGCAGTTTCGGGTGGGAGCAGTTCTTC
- | TRBJ2-2 | - | TRBV7-3 | CASSFSVLNTGELFF | TGTGCCAGCAGCTTCTCGGTACTGAACACCGGGGAGCTGTTTTTT